This TCR beta chain was captured by sequencing in a study of blood T cell repertoires in COVID-19. Background on the study: Sites in the United States, Italy and Spain provided acute and convalescent COVID-19 samples. Sources were T cells, B-cell-depleted T cells, or PBMCs; the material itself was cDNA or gDNA.

Original methodology: Reference gene primer amplification yielded estimated nucleated cell counts. Profiled with immunoSEQ multiplex PCR; TCRdb holds only in-frame clones, not every one. For V, J and clone size, that table is used; D and trimming come from the DNA. The sample includes about 18,000 clones, roughly 91% of them seen just once. The V gene lost 4 bases and the J gene lost 4 bases, with 7 bases spanning the gap. The CDR3 covers 12 residues. Per germline, CDR1 LNHDA and CDR2 SQIVND (reference sequence). Input material: peripheral blood. This TCR was sampled from a human donor in a cohort sampled during active COVID-19. The chain employs TRBV19 and TRBJ2-5; no clear D. CDR3 nucleotides: TGTGCCAGTAGTAGTGTCGGAGAGACCCAGTACTTC. Translating it yields CASSSVGETQYF.